The rows below give T cell receptor beta chains drawn from one sample of a study of CD8 T cells in ankylosing spondylitis. TCRdb reanalysed the 5' RACE reads using MiXCR and keeps one entry per CDR3 protein. There are about 310,000 distinct CDR3 sequences in the sample; 20% occur only once, and about 4% lies in the top ten. The sequencing sample was made of blood, either unsorted or a sorted T cell fraction (not recorded which). These TCRs come from a female donor with ankylosing spondylitis or in good health (not recorded which). Each CDR3 is given with its conserved first and last residue. Each record gives: V gene, clone size, D gene, J gene, CDR3 DNA, CDR3 protein. The D gene is left open where the match is weak. Part of the rows lack a size; the others show once, few, many or a class for expanded clones.

>TRBV4-1|.|.|TRBJ2-6
TGCGCCAGCAGTTCCGTTGGGGCCAACGTCCTGACTTTC
CASSSVGANVLTF
>TRBV12-3/TRBV12-4|many|.|TRBJ2-3
TGTGCCAGCTCACCAGGGGTAGCGGGTCTGACGGATACGCAGTATTTT
CASSPGVAGLTDTQYF
>TRBV13|few|.|TRBJ1-6
TGTGCCAGCAGCTCCAACCGTCGGGGCTCGGGCACACCCCTCCACTTT
CASSSNRRGSGTPLHF
>TRBV21-1|few|.|TRBJ2-5
TGTGCCAGCAGCTCCATAGCGGAAAAAGAGACCCAGTACTTC
CASSSIAEKETQYF
>TRBV6-4|.|.|TRBJ2-1
TGTGCCAGTATTCAGCGGAGCTCCTACAATGAGCAGTTCTTC
CASIQRSSYNEQFF
>TRBV20-1|few|TRBD2|TRBJ2-1
TGCAGTACGACTAGCGGGATAGATAATGAGCAGTTCTTC
CSTTSGIDNEQFF
>TRBV6-5|.|.|TRBJ1-2
TGTGCCAGCAGTTGGACGCCGGACAGCTATGGCTACACCTTC
CASSWTPDSYGYTF
>TRBV12-3/TRBV12-4|few|TRBD1|TRBJ2-2
TGTGCCAGCAGCCCGGACGCGACAGGGGGCAGGACCGGGGAGCTGTTTTTT
CASSPDATGGRTGELFF
>TRBV28|.|.|TRBJ2-1
TGTGCCAGCAGTCCTTCAACCTCGGGACTCAACAATGAGCAGTTCTTC
CASSPSTSGLNNEQFF
>TRBV15|.|.|TRBJ1-1
TGTGCCACCAGCAGATCCCGGATGGCGGGGGTTACTGAAGCTTTCTTT
CATSRSRMAGVTEAFF
>TRBV21-1|.|.|TRBJ1-1
TGTGCCAGCAGCAAAGGATCGGAGACGGCCACTGAAGCTTTCTTT
CASSKGSETATEAFF
>TRBV6-2/TRBV6-3|.|.|TRBJ2-7
TGTGCCAGCAGTTACCCGTACGACAGCTTACAGTACTTC
CASSYPYDSLQYF
>TRBV12-3/TRBV12-4|many|.|TRBJ1-1
TGTGCCAGCAGTTCGGAGAACACTGAAGCTTTCTTT
CASSSENTEAFF
>TRBV12-3/TRBV12-4|.|TRBD2|TRBJ2-2
TGTGCCAGCAGTTTAGAGACTAGCGGTAACACCGGGGAGCTGTTTTTT
CASSLETSGNTGELFF
>TRBV20-1|few|TRBD1|TRBJ2-7
TGCAGTGCAGAAGGACAGGGGGCCGGAGAGCAGTACTTC
CSAEGQGAGEQYF
>TRBV11-1|.|.|TRBJ2-1
TGTGCCAGCAGTGTCCCATTAGGTGAGCAGTTCTTC
CASSVPLGEQFF
>TRBV20-1|many|.|TRBJ1-4
TGCAGTGTCCCTCAGAGATTCCGGACACCGACAACTAATGAAAAACTGTTTTTT
CSVPQRFRTPTTNEKLFF
>TRBV30|.|.|TRBJ1-3
TGTGCCTGGACCCCCGGGAGCCCGAACACCATATATTTT
CAWTPGSPNTIYF
>TRBV27|.|TRBD2|TRBJ2-7
TGTGCCAGCAGTTTAGCGGGAGCTCTTTCCGAGCAGTACTTC
CASSLAGALSEQYF
>TRBV28|.|TRBD1|TRBJ1-5
TGTGCCAGCGGAGAGGACAGGGGAAGCAATCAGCCCCAGCATTTT
CASGEDRGSNQPQHF
>TRBV5-1|.|.|TRBJ1-1
TGCGCCAGCAGCTTGGACATCAGGGACACTGAAGCTTTCTTT
CASSLDIRDTEAFF
>TRBV20-1|.|TRBD1|TRBJ1-1
TGCAGTGCTACGGACAGGGTCACTGAAGCTTTCTTT
CSATDRVTEAFF
>TRBV20-1|.|TRBD1|TRBJ1-2
TGCAGTGCTAGAGAGCTCCCGGACAGGGGCTCTAACTATGGCTACACCTTC
CSARELPDRGSNYGYTF